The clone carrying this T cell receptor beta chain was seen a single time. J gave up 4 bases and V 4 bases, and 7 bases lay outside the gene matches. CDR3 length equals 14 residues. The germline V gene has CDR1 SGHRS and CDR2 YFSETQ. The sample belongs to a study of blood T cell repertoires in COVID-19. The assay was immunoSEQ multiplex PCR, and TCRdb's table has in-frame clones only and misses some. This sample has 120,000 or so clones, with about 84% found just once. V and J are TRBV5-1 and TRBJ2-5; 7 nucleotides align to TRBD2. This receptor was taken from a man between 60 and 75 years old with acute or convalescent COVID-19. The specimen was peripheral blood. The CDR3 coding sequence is TGCGCCAGCAGCGGGGGGGGATACGTAGAGACCCAGTACTTC. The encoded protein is CASSGGGYVETQYF.